This entry describes one T cell receptor (beta chain). Its specificity is unknown. The data belong to a study of neoadjuvant anti-PD-1 for oral cavity cancer. Study as a whole: Nivolumab at 3 mg/kg was mostly given biweekly, three to four doses, pre-surgery. Non-progressing patients received a fourth nivolumab dose near day 43, then surgery on days 50-56.

Study-level findings and limits: Only three patients per response group were TCR-analyzed; validation needed.

Sequenced by immunoSEQ multiplex PCR; TCRdb stores in-frame clones only, minus some. The sample has approximately 15,000 clones, 65% to 85% seen once. Time point meaning: after neoadjuvant nivolumab, at surgical resection. This CDR3 contains 13 residues. The ends were cut back, 6 bases at V and 5 bases at J, with 11 bases in the middle. CDR1 and CDR2 from the germline V gene are LNHDA and SQIVND (reference sequence). The chain uses TRBV19 and TRBJ1-5; TRBD1 is a possible D gene (6 bases). The source material was PBMCs, sampled after nivolumab (anti-PD-1) treatment. This receptor was identified in a person aged 40 to 85 with oral cavity squamous cell carcinoma. The CDR3 nucleotides read TGTGCCAGTAGGGGGGACAAACATCAGCCCCAGCATTTT. Residues: CASRGDKHQPQHF.